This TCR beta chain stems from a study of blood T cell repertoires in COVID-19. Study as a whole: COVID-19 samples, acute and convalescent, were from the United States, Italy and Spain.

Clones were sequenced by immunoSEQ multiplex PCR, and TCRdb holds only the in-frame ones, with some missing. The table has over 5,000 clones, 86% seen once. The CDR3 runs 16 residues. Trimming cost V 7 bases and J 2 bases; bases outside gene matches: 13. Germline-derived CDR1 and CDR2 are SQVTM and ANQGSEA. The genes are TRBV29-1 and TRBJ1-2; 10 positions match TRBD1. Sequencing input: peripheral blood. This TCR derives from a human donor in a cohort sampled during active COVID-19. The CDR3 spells CSASGQGRGHNYGYTF. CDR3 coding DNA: TGCAGCGCTTCGGGACAGGGGAGGGGGCACAACTATGGCTACACCTTC.